This T cell receptor (beta chain) is from a study of blood T cell repertoires in COVID-19. Whole-study context: Both acute and convalescent COVID-19 samples were obtained from the United States, Italy and Spain. The analysed material was cDNA or gDNA that came from T cells, B-cell-depleted T cells, or PBMCs.

The germline V and J ends were trimmed by 4 bases and 7 bases, with 17 bases remaining between them. Germline V gene lookup returns CDR1 SEHNR and CDR2 FQNEAQ (reference sequence). The CDR3 contains 16 residues. Under the authors' procedure: Amplification of reference gene primers provided the estimated nucleated cell counts. Using immunoSEQ multiplex PCR, the repertoire was profiled, and TCRdb retains in-frame clones only, with some absent. That table is the source of V, J and clone size, and D and trimming were worked out from the DNA. The table includes fewer than 250,000 clones, about four fifths detected once.

The sample was peripheral blood. This receptor was identified in a man aged 50-59 years with active or convalescent COVID-19. The chain uses TRBV7-9 and TRBJ1-6, with D possibly TRBD1 on 5 matching bases. This CDR3 is CASSSRSLPGNSPLHF. CDR3 DNA sequence: TGTGCCAGCAGCTCACGGTCGCTCCCAGGGAATTCACCCCTCCACTTT.